This TCR beta chain was found in a study of T cell responses to AZD1222 COVID-19 vaccine. Findings and limits, study-wide: Samples come after the peak T cell response, not at day 14.

About this clone: Its antigen is currently unknown.

The table came from immunoSEQ multiplex PCR; TCRdb's copy has only in-frame clones and leaves some out. The top ten clones hold 4.2% of a sample with about 120,000 clones, 90% of them seen once. The CDR3 has 15 residues. V gave up 0 bases and J gave up 7 bases, with 12 bases separating them. The germline V gene has CDR1 LGHDT and CDR2 YNNKEL (reference sequence). The sample here was peripheral blood, taken 28 days after the second dose of the MenACWY control vaccine. The TCR sequence derives from an adult who received the MenACWY meningococcal vaccine as a control. The chain joins TRBV3-1 (or the pseudogene TRBV3-2) to TRBJ1-4; no definite D call. CDR3: CASSQELSAREKLFF. In DNA, the CDR3 is TGTGCCAGCAGCCAAGAATTATCGGCGCGTGAAAAACTGTTTTTT.